This paragraph reports one TCR beta chain. Antigen specificity is unknown. The sample originates from a study of OX40 agonist ivuxolimab in advanced cancers. Turning to the study itself: With ivuxolimab, an agonistic anti-OX40 (CD134) antibody, patients were treated.

Study findings and constraints: Compared with CD4+, CD8+ T cells on average had more expanded clones.

Generated by immunoSEQ multiplex PCR, the TCRdb table keeps only in-frame clones and is missing some. The profile covers 78,000 or so clones, with roughly nine tenths appearing a single time and 2.5% to 3% taken by the ten largest. The V end was cut by 5 bases, the J end by 6 bases, with 23 bases between. The CDR3 is 16 residues long. CDR1 MNHNY and CDR2 SVGAGI come from the germline V gene (reference sequence). The clonotype was recovered from an adult with an advanced solid tumor such as melanoma, head and neck, liver or kidney cancer. The input for sequencing was CD4+ or CD8+ T cells sorted from blood, taken in a trial of the OX40 agonist ivuxolimab. The chain recombines TRBV6-6 with TRBJ2-7; the D is unclear. The CDR3 DNA sequence: TGTGCCAGCAGTCGACGGATCCAGGAGACCCCCCGCGAGCAGTACTTC. Amino acids: CASSRRIQETPREQYF.